This T cell receptor beta chain originates from a study of T-cell memory formation after mild COVID-19. Study-level points and caveats: Contracting clones, day 15 to 85, had balanced CD4/CD8, and later expanders favored CD4+. Cross-reactive memory apparently joined, as some responding clones appeared in pre-infection memory.

CDR3 size: 14 residues. Germline assignment: CDR1 SGHTA and CDR2 FQGNSA. Trimming cost V 5 bases and J 1 base, with 11 bases left between them. Comment on this clonotype: Its antigen is unidentified.

TCR alpha and TCR beta cDNA libraries carrying sample barcodes and UMIs came from 5'RACE with constant-segment primers. TCRdb used MiXCR to reprocess the 5' RACE reads, holding one entry per CDR3 protein. The sample has about 600,000 distinct CDR3 sequences; roughly 22% are singletons. This chain uses TRBV7-2 with TRBJ1-1, with D possibly being TRBD1 (5 bases). The clonotype originates from an adult woman who had mild COVID-19 (a few samples of this study predate the infection). Cell type and time point are not known. The material sequenced was PBMCs or a T cell subset sorted from them (not recorded which). As DNA, the CDR3 is TGTGCCAGCAGCCGGGGCAGACAGAACACTGAAGCTTTCTTT. Translation gives CASSRGRQNTEAFF.